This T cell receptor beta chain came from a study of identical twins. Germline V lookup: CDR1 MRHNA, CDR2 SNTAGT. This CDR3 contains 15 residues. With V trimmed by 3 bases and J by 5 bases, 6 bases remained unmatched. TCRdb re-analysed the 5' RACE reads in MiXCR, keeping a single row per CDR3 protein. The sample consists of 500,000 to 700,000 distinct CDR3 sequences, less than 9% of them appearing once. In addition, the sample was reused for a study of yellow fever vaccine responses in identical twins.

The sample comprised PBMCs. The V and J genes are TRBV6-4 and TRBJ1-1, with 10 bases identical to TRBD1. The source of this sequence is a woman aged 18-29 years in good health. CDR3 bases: TGTGCCAGCAGTGATCCAGGGACAGGGGTAACTGAAGCTTTCTTT. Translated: CASSDPGTGVTEAFF.